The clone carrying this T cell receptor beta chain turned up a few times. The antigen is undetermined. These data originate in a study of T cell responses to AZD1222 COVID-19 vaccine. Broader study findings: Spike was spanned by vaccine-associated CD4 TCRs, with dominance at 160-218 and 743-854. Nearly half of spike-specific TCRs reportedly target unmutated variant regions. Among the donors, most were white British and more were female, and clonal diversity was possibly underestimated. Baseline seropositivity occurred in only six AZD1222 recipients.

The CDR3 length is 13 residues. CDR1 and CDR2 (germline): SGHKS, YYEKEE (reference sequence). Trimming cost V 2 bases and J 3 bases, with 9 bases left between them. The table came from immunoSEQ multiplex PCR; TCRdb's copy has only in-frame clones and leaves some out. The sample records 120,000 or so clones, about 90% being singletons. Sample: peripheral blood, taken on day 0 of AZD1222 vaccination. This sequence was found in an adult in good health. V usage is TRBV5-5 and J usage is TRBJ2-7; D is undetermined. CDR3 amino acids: CASSLSWGYEQYF. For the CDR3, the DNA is TGTGCCAGCAGCTTATCGTGGGGCTACGAGCAGTACTTC.